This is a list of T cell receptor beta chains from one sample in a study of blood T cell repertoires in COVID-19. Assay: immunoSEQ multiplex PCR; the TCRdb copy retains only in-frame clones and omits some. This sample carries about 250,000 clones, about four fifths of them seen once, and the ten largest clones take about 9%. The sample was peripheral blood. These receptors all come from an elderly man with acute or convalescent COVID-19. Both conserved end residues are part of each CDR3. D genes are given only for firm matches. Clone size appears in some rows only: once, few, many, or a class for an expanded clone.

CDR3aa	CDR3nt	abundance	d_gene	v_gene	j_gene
CASSLVGGRETQYF	TGTGCCAGCAGCTTAGTTGGAGGGAGGGAGACCCAGTACTTC	few	NA	TRBV7-2	TRBJ2-5
CASNRDRGRMNTEAFF	TGCGCCAGTAACCGGGACAGGGGACGCATGAACACTGAAGCTTTCTTT	NA	TRBD1	TRBV5-1	TRBJ1-1
CASSLVSEKLFF	TGTGCCAGCAGTTTAGTATCTGAAAAACTGTTTTTT	NA	NA	TRBV12-3/TRBV12-4	TRBJ1-4
CASSLSLPSSGNTIYF	TGTGCCAGCAGCTTAAGTCTGCCGAGCTCTGGAAACACCATATATTTT	NA	NA	TRBV11-2	TRBJ1-3
CASSQILQDTQYF	TGTGCCAGCTCCCAAATACTCCAAGATACGCAGTATTTT	few	NA	TRBV2	TRBJ2-3
CATSRLNRGGLQPQHF	TGTGCCACCAGCAGACTCAACAGGGGGGGACTTCAGCCCCAGCATTTT	once	TRBD1	TRBV15	TRBJ1-5
CATSDFSSGNTYNEQFF	TGTGCCACCAGTGATTTTTCTAGCGGCAATACCTACAATGAGCAGTTCTTC	NA	TRBD2	TRBV24-1	TRBJ2-1
CASGLAGRETQYF	TGTGCTAGTGGTTTGGCCGGTAGGGAGACGCAGTATTTT	NA	NA	TRBV12-5	TRBJ2-3
CASSLWTGGGNTIYF	TGCGCCAGCAGCTTATGGACAGGAGGTGGAAACACCATATATTTT	once	TRBD1	TRBV5-1	TRBJ1-3
CASSHGQVANEKLFF	TGTGCCAGCAGCCACGGACAGGTTGCTAATGAAAAACTGTTTTTT	NA	TRBD1	TRBV5-8	TRBJ1-4
CSVERARGRTEAFF	TGCAGCGTTGAAAGGGCCAGGGGGCGAACTGAAGCTTTCTTT	NA	TRBD1	TRBV29-1	TRBJ1-1
CASTRQGSTDTQYF	TGTGCCAGCACACGACAGGGAAGCACAGATACGCAGTATTTT	NA	TRBD1	TRBV18	TRBJ2-3
CASTPGIVGELFF	TGTGCCAGCACTCCCGGTATCGTCGGGGAGCTGTTTTTT	NA	NA	TRBV27	TRBJ2-2
CASSFNLGTGVPEAFF	TGTGCCAGCAGCTTCAATTTAGGGACAGGGGTGCCTGAAGCTTTCTTT	NA	TRBD1	TRBV11-2	TRBJ1-1
CASSYVGGREKLFF	TGTGCCAGCAGTTATGTGGGGGGAAGAGAAAAACTGTTTTTT	NA	NA	TRBV6-5	TRBJ1-4
CASGPKGAGNYGYTF	TGTGCCAGCGGACCAAAGGGGGCGGGTAACTATGGCTACACCTTC	NA	TRBD1	TRBV28	TRBJ1-2
CASSSNGGTQETQYF	TGTGCCAGCTCATCGAACGGGGGAACGCAAGAGACCCAGTACTTC	NA	NA	TRBV18	TRBJ2-5
CSASRPLGGDPNSGDNSPLHF	TGCAGTGCTAGTCGCCCCTTGGGAGGGGACCCTAACTCAGGAGATAATTCACCCCTCCACTTT	NA	NA	TRBV20-1	TRBJ1-6
CASSGSGGEQFF	TGTGCCAGCAGTGGTAGCGGCGGTGAGCAGTTCTTC	NA	NA	TRBV6-4	TRBJ2-1
CASSQSLGGNTEAFF	TGTGCCAGCTCTCAAAGTCTAGGCGGAAACACTGAAGCTTTCTTT	few	NA	TRBV6-5	TRBJ1-1
CASSLVGGAAGELFF	TGTGCCAGCAGCTTAGTAGGGGGCGCGGCCGGGGAGCTGTTTTTT	NA	TRBD1	TRBV7-9	TRBJ2-2
CASYRDRGDYNEQFF	TGCGCCAGCTACCGGGACAGGGGGGACTACAATGAGCAGTTCTTC	NA	TRBD1	TRBV5-1	TRBJ2-1
CAWSVQGTTGELFF	TGTGCCTGGAGTGTACAGGGGACGACCGGGGAGCTGTTTTTT	NA	TRBD1	TRBV30	TRBJ2-2
CASSEPRTSGTPSNEQFF	TGTGCCAGCAGTGAACCGCGGACTAGCGGGACCCCCTCCAATGAGCAGTTCTTC	NA	TRBD2	TRBV2	TRBJ2-1
CASSLRLAHNEQFF	TGTGCCAGCAGCTTACGACTAGCACACAATGAGCAGTTCTTC	NA	TRBD2	TRBV5-6	TRBJ2-1
CASSVGLASYNEQFF	TGTGCCAGCAGCGTGGGACTAGCATCGTACAATGAGCAGTTCTTC	NA	TRBD2	TRBV5-4	TRBJ2-1
CSASPSGGRNEQFF	TGCAGTGCTAGTCCCAGCGGGGGAAGAAATGAGCAGTTCTTC	NA	TRBD2	TRBV20-1	TRBJ2-1
CASSTSRYEQYF	TGTGCCAGTAGTACCTCCCGCTACGAGCAGTACTTC	few	NA	TRBV19	TRBJ2-7
CASSQGRGLSTDTQYF	TGTGCCAGCAGCCAAGGGAGGGGCCTTAGCACAGATACGCAGTATTTT	many	NA	TRBV14	TRBJ2-3
CASRGRRLYEQYF	TGTGCCAGTCGTGGACGGAGGTTGTACGAGCAGTACTTC	NA	NA	TRBV19	TRBJ2-7
CASTPHGGGPISPLHF	TGCGCCAGCACCCCACATGGCGGGGGACCTATTTCACCCCTCCACTTT	few	NA	TRBV5-1	TRBJ1-6
CASSQDLRTAGAEKLFF	TGTGCCAGCAGCCAAGATCTACGAACGGCAGGGGCCGAAAAACTGTTTTTT	NA	NA	TRBV3-1/TRBV3-2	TRBJ1-4
CASSLAGTGNEKLFF	TGTGCCAGCAGCTTGGCCGGGACAGGGAACGAAAAACTGTTTTTT	NA	TRBD1	TRBV5-5	TRBJ1-4
CAWSRGQGRSPLHF	TGTGCCTGGAGTAGAGGACAGGGGAGATCACCCCTCCACTTT	NA	TRBD1	TRBV30	TRBJ1-6
CASKVGTVRTDTQYF	TGTGCCAGCAAGGTTGGCACAGTAAGAACAGATACGCAGTATTTT	NA	NA	TRBV6-5	TRBJ2-3
CASSQGRGGHEQFF	TGTGCCAGCAGCCAGGGCAGGGGCGGGCATGAGCAGTTCTTC	NA	NA	TRBV3-1/TRBV3-2	TRBJ2-1
CASSEGQRNEKLFF	TGTGCCAGCAGTGAGGGACAGAGAAATGAAAAACTGTTTTTT	NA	TRBD1	TRBV28	TRBJ1-4
CASTRGTDTQYF	TGTGCCAGCACGAGGGGGACAGATACGCAGTATTTT	NA	NA	TRBV12-3/TRBV12-4	TRBJ2-3
CASSLDGQGNTEAFF	TGCGCCAGCAGCTTGGATGGACAGGGTAACACTGAAGCTTTCTTT	NA	TRBD1	TRBV5-1	TRBJ1-1
CASRSFPQGNEKLFF	TGTGCCAGTAGGTCCTTCCCGCAGGGGAACGAAAAACTGTTTTTT	NA	NA	TRBV19	TRBJ1-4
CASKWDRNTEAFF	TGTGCCAGCAAATGGGACAGAAACACTGAAGCTTTCTTT	NA	TRBD1	TRBV27	TRBJ1-1
CASSFVGGMNTEAFF	TGTGCCAGCAGCTTTGTTGGTGGCATGAACACTGAAGCTTTCTTT	few	NA	TRBV7-8	TRBJ1-1
CASSPRQGSVNTEAFF	TGTGCCAGCTCACCACGACAGGGATCAGTGAACACTGAAGCTTTCTTT	NA	TRBD1	TRBV18	TRBJ1-1
CASSRLLGSYEQYF	TGTGCCAGCAGCCGCCTTCTAGGTTCTTACGAGCAGTACTTC	NA	NA	TRBV28	TRBJ2-7
CASSLYRGQNTEAFF	TGTGCCAGCAGTCTATACAGGGGCCAGAACACTGAAGCTTTCTTT	NA	TRBD1	TRBV27	TRBJ1-1
CASSPKGQPQHF	TGTGCCAGCAGTCCAAAGGGGCAGCCCCAGCATTTT	NA	NA	TRBV12-3/TRBV12-4	TRBJ1-5
CASSIGLAGAYEQYF	TGTGCCAGCAGCATCGGACTAGCGGGAGCCTACGAGCAGTACTTC	NA	TRBD2	TRBV11-2	TRBJ2-7
CASRVDRQRPQHF	TGTGCCAGCAGAGTGGACAGACAAAGACCCCAGCATTTT	once	NA	TRBV6-5	TRBJ1-5